This TCR beta chain was profiled in a study of T cells in Graves' hyperthyroidism and ophthalmopathy. Overall study: Peripheral blood collection took place at initial diagnosis, before any treatment.

Broader study findings: Clonotypes that were expanded in thyroid above 0.001 mostly appeared in blood too. Separating ophthalmopathy from stable hyperthyroidism was achieved by a 13 V-J model.

This clonotype was seen repeatedly, ten times or more. Its antigen is as yet unknown. Researchers took RNA transcripts and amplified the TCR beta CDR3 regions from them. A set of HTBI primers served as the primers for a first-round RT-PCR of the TCR CDR3. A single record per CDR3 protein comes from TCRdb applying MiXCR to the multiplex PCR reads. The sample records 300,000 to 400,000 distinct CDR3 sequences, around 14% being singletons. There are 16 residues in the CDR3. Trimming took off 1 base at V and 4 bases at J, with 16 bases between the two ends. Germline assignment: CDR1 MGHRA and CDR2 YSYEKL. The chain carries TRBV4-1 and TRBJ2-5; a possible D gene is TRBD2 (6 bases). The specimen was blood. The sequence was collected from a woman aged 55-75 years with Graves' hyperthyroidism. The CDR3 here is CASSQVFPGEGETQYF. As DNA, the CDR3 is TGCGCCAGCAGCCAAGTTTTTCCGGGAGAAGGAGAGACCCAGTACTTC.